Given below is one T cell receptor beta chain in context. Antigen specificity is unknown. The data originate from a study of cytomegalovirus exposure and HLA in healthy donors. Primers: 60 Vbeta forward and 13 Jbeta reverse. Clones were read by immunoSEQ multiplex PCR, and TCRdb kept only the in-frame ones, dropping some. The sample includes about 130,000 clones, 80% seen only once; the top ten take approximately 10%. Findings and limits, study-wide: A previous analysis found most TCR beta V segments productive roughly 90% or roughly 30% of the time.

The specimen was PBMCs. This clonotype was sampled from a man between 25 and 39 years old in good health and CMV-seropositive.

CDR3 loop: CASSVEGGGANEKLFF. The CDR3 DNA reads TGTGCCAGCAGCGTAGAGGGAGGGGGGGCGAATGAAAAACTGTTTTTT. V usage is TRBV9 and J usage is TRBJ1-4, with a possible D match to TRBD1 (6 bases). The V gene's germline CDR1 is SGDLS and CDR2 YYNGEE. Trimming pared 0 bases from V and 5 bases from J, leaving 14 bases between. This CDR3 is built from 16 residues. The full variable domain, in which reference TRBV9 and TRBJ1-4 provide the parts outside the CDR3, is DSGVTQTPKHLITATGQRVTLRCSPRSGDLSVYWYQQSLDQGLQFLIQYYNGEERAKGNILERFSAQQFPDLHSELNLSSLELGDSALYFCASSVEGGGANEKLFFGSGTQLSVL.